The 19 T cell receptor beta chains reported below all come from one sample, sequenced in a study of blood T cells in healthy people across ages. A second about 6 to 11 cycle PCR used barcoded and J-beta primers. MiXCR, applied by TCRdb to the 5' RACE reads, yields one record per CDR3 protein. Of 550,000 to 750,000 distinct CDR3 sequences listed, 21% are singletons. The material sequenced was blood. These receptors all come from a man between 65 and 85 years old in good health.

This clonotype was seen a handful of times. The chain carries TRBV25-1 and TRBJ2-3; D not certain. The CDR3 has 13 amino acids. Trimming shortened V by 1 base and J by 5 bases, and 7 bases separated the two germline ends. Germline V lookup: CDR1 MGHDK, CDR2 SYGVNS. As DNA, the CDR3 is TGTGCCAGCAGTGAATGGTCGGGAGATACGCAGTATTTT. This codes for CASSEWSGDTQYF. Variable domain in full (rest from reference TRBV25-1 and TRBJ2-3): EADIYQTPRYLVIGTGKKITLECSQTMGHDKMYWYQQDPGMELHLIHYSYGVNSTEKGDLSSESTVSRIRTEHFPLTLESARPSHTSQYLCASSEWSGDTQYFGPGTRLTVL.

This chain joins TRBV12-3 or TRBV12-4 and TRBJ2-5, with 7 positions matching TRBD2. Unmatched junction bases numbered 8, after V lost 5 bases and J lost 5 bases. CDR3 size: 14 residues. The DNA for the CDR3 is TGTGCCAGCAGTCAAAGCGGGGCTGGGGAGACCCAGTACTTC. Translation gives CASSQSGAGETQYF.

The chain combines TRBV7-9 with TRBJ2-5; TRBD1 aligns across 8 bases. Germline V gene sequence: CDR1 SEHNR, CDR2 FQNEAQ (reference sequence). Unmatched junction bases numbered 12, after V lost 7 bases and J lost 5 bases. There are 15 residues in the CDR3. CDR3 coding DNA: TGTGCCAGCACCGATATCCAGACAGGGGCTGAGACCCAGTACTTC. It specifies CASTDIQTGAETQYF. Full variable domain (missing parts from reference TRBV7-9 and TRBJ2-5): DTGVSQNPRHKITKRGQNVTFRCDPISEHNRLYWYRQTLGQGPEFLTYFQNEAQLEKSRLLSDRFSAERPKGSFSTLEIQRTEQGDSAMYLCASTDIQTGAETQYFGPGTRLLVL.

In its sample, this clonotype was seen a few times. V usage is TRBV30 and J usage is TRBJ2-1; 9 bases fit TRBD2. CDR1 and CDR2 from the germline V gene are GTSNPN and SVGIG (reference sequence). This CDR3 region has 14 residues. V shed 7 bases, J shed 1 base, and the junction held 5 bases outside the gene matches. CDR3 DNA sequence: TGTGCCTCGAGCGGGAGGACATCCTACAATGAGCAGTTCTTC. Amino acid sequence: CASSGRTSYNEQFF.

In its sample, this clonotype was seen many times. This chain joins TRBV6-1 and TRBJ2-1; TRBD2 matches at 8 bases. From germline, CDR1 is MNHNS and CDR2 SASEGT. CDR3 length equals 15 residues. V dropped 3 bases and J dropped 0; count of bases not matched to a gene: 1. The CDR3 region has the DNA TGTGCCAGCAGTGACGGGAGGGCCTCCTACAATGAGCAGTTCTTC. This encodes CASSDGRASYNEQFF.

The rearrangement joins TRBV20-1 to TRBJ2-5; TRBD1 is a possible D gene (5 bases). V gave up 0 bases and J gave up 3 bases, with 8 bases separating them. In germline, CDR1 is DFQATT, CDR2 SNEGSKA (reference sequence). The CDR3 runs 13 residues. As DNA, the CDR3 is TGCAGTGCTAGAGAACAGGCCGAAGAGACCCAGTACTTC. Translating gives CSAREQAEETQYF.

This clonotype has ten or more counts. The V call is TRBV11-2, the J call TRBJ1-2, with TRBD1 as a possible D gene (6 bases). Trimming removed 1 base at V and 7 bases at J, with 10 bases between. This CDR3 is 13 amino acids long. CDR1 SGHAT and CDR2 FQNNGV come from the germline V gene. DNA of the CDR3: TGTGCCAGCAGCTTAGCTCCACAGGGTGGCTACACCTTC. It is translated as CASSLAPQGGYTF.

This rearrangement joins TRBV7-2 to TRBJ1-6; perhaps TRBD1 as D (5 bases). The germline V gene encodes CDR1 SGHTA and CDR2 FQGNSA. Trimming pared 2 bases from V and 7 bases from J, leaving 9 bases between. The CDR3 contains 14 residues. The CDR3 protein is CASSLSGPNSPLHF. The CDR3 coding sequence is TGTGCCAGCAGCTTATCGGGACCGAATTCACCCCTCCACTTT.

The CDR3 bases are TGTGCCAGCACCTCAGGCCAGTATGGCTACACCTTC. Residues: CASTSGQYGYTF. The V gene is TRBV6-5, the J gene TRBJ1-2; D is unclear. Germline loops: CDR1 MNHEY, CDR2 SVGAGI. Trimming pared 7 bases from V and 5 bases from J, leaving 11 bases between. The CDR3 loop spans 12 amino acids.

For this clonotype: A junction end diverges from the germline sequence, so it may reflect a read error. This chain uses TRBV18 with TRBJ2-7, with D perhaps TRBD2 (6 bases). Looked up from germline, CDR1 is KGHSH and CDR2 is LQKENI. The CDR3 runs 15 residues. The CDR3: CASSPPSVAAYEQYF. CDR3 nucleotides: TGTGCCAGCTCACCACCTAGTGTAGCGGCCTATGAGCAGTACTTC. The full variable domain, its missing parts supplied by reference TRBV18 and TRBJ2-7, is NAGVMQNPRHLVRRRGQEARLRCSPMKGHSHVYWYRQLPEEGLKFMVYLQKENIIDESGMPKERFSAEFPKEGPSILRIQQVVRGDSAAYFCASSPPSVAAYEQYFGPGTRLTVT.

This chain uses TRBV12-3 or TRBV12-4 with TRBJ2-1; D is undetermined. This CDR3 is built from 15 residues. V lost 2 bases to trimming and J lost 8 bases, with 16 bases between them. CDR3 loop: CASSLSGLVWDEQFF. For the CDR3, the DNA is TGTGCCAGCAGTTTATCCGGGCTAGTATGGGATGAGCAGTTCTTC.

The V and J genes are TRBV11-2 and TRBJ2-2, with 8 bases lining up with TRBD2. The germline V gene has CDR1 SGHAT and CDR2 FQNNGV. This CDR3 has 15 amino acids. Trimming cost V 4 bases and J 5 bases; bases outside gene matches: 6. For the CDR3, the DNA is TGTGCCAGCAGCTGGAGCGGGAGCGGTACCGGGGAGCTGTTTTTT. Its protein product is CASSWSGSGTGELFF.

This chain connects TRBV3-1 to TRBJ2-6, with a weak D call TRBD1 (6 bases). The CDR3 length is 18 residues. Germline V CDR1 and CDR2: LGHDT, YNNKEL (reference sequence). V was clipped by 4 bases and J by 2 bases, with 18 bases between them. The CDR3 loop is CASSPLGGSNAGANVLTF. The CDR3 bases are TGTGCCAGCAGCCCCTTAGGGGGAAGTAATGCTGGGGCCAACGTCCTGACTTTC.

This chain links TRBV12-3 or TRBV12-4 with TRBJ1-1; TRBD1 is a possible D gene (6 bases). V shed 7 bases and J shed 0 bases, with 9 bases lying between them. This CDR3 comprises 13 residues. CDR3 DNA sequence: TGTGCCAGCAACCGGGACATGAACACTGAAGCTTTCTTT. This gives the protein CASNRDMNTEAFF.

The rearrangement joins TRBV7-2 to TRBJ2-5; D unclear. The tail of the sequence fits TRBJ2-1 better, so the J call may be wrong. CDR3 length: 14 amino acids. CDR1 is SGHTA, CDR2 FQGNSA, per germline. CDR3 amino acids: CASSLVGEGYEQFF. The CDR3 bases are TGTGCCAGCAGCTTAGTCGGCGAAGGGTATGAGCAGTTCTTC.

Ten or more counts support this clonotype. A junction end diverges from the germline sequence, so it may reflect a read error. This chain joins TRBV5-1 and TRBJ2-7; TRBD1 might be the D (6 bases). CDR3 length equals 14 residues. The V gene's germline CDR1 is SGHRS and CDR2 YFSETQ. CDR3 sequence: CASSLTGPSYEQYF. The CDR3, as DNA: TGTGCCAGCTCGCTAACAGGGCCCTCCTACGAGCAGTACTTC.

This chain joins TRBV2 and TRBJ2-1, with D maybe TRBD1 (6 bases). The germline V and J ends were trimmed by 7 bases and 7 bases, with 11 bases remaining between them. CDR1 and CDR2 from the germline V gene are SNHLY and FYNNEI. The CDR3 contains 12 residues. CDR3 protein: CASTQGINEQFF. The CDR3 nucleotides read TGTGCCAGCACTCAGGGGATAAATGAGCAGTTCTTC.

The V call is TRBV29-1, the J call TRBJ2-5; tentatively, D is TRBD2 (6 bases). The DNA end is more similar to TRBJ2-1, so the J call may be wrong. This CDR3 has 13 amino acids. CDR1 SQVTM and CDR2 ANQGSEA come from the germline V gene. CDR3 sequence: CSVEVERAVEQFF. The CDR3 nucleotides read TGCAGCGTTGAAGTGGAGCGGGCGGTTGAGCAGTTCTTC.

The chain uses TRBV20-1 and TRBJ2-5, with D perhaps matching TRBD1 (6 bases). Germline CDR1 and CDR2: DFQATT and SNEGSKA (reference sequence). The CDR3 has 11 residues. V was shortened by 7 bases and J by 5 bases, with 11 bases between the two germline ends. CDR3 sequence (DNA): TGCAGTGAACAGGGTCGGGAGACCCAGTACTTC. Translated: CSEQGRETQYF.